A single sample is the source of the 16 T cell receptor beta chains below, sequenced in a study of response to subunit inactivated influenza vaccine. A single record per CDR3 protein comes from TCRdb applying MiXCR to the RT-PCR reads. The table shows a few hundred thousand distinct CDR3 sequences, with roughly 22% occurring only once. Sequencing used PBMCs from blood, obtained less than 22 months after vaccination. These receptors were taken from a man between 50 and 75 years old who received an inactivated influenza vaccine.

A few counts support this clonotype. The J gene is TRBJ1-1, the V gene TRBV19; a weak D match, TRBD1 (5 bases). The CDR3 spans 15 residues. Trimming shortened V by 3 bases and J by 2 bases, and 13 bases separated the two germline ends. Germline CDR1 LNHDA, CDR2 SQIVND (reference sequence). The CDR3 sequence is CASSMGWDGNTEAFF. The CDR3 DNA reads as TGTGCCAGTAGTATGGGCTGGGACGGCAACACTGAAGCTTTCTTT.

This clonotype was counted a few times. The chain links TRBV20-1 to TRBJ2-5; TRBD2 matches at 9 bases. The CDR3 has 16 residues. Germline-derived CDR1 and CDR2 are DFQATT and SNEGSKA (reference sequence). V lost 1 base and J lost 1; bases outside the gene matches: 7. CDR3 loop: CSARVRLAEAQETQYF. CDR3 bases: TGCAGTGCTAGAGTGCGACTAGCGGAAGCCCAAGAGACCCAGTACTTC.

This clonotype has a handful of counts. This chain uses TRBV7-9 with TRBJ1-1; 10 bases map to TRBD1. This CDR3 has 17 amino acids. V shed 5 bases, J shed 5 bases, and the junction held 14 bases outside the gene matches. Germline V gene sequence: CDR1 SEHNR, CDR2 FQNEAQ (reference sequence). CDR3 region: CASSRQGAEVLGTEAFF. The DNA for the CDR3 is TGTGCCAGCAGCAGACAGGGGGCTGAGGTGTTAGGGACTGAAGCTTTCTTT.

The V and J genes are TRBV2 and TRBJ2-7, with TRBD1 matching over 7 bases. The length of the CDR3 is 15 residues. The germline V gene has CDR1 SNHLY and CDR2 FYNNEI. J lost 1 base, V lost 5 bases, and 8 bases had no gene match. CDR3 nucleotides: TGTGCCAGCAGTCCCACCGGGACAGCTTCCTACGAGCAGTACTTC. Translation: CASSPTGTASYEQYF.

The chain joins TRBV7-2 to TRBJ2-1, with TRBD1 matching 8 bases. The length of the CDR3 is 14 residues. J was trimmed by 7 bases and V by 1 base; bases with no gene match: 3. Germline loops: CDR1 SGHTA, CDR2 FQGNSA. The DNA of the CDR3 is TGTGCCAGCAGCTTAGACGGACAGGGTAATGAGCAGTTCTTC. Its protein is CASSLDGQGNEQFF.

The chain carries TRBV20-1 and TRBJ2-1; D unclear. The V end was cut by 1 base, the J end by 4 bases, with 17 bases between. CDR1 is DFQATT and CDR2 is SNEGSKA in the germline V gene (reference sequence). CDR3 length: 16 residues. The CDR3 DNA sequence: TGCAGTGCTAGAGCCGTATTGAAACCTGAATACAATGAGCAGTTCTTC. This sequence encodes CSARAVLKPEYNEQFF.

The chain has TRBV6-2 or TRBV6-3 and TRBJ2-1, with a weak D call TRBD2 (5 bases). Germline V gene data show CDR1 as MNHEY and CDR2 as SVGEGT. Deletions cut 6 bases from V and 4 bases from J, with 16 bases between. CDR3 size: 15 residues. The CDR3 sequence: CASRRSRGSYNEQFF. The CDR3 coding sequence is TGTGCCAGCAGAAGGTCTAGAGGGAGTTACAATGAGCAGTTCTTC.

This clonotype was seen a handful of times. The chain links TRBV4-3 to TRBJ2-3; the D gene is possibly TRBD2 (6 bases). Germline loops: CDR1 LGHNA, CDR2 YSLEER. The V end was cut by 5 bases, the J end by 0 bases, with 15 bases between. This CDR3 comprises 16 residues. The CDR3 sequence is CASSEGWDSSTDTQYF. The CDR3 DNA is TGCGCCAGCAGCGAAGGGTGGGACTCTAGCACAGATACGCAGTATTTT.

This chain uses TRBV27 with TRBJ2-3; D gene uncertain. V dropped 1 base and J dropped 7 bases, with 21 bases sitting between them. The CDR3 has 17 residues. Germline CDR1 and CDR2: MNHEY and SMNVEV (reference sequence). The CDR3 DNA is TGTGCCAGCAGTTTATATAGTGGCGAACTGGACCTTCATACGCAGTATTTT. Protein sequence: CASSLYSGELDLHTQYF.

This clonotype was detected a few times. The genes are TRBV5-5 and TRBJ1-3; 9 positions match TRBD1. This CDR3 has 16 residues. Germline V CDR1 and CDR2: SGHKS, YYEKEE (reference sequence). V lost 2 bases and J lost 4; bases outside the gene matches: 7. CDR3: CASSFETGGQGNTIYF. For the CDR3, the DNA is TGTGCCAGCAGCTTCGAGACAGGGGGACAAGGAAACACCATATATTTT.

This clonotype was observed a handful of times. This chain joins TRBV10-2 and TRBJ2-3; 7 bases agree with TRBD1. Unmatched junction bases numbered 2, after V lost 4 bases and J lost 1 base. Germline CDR1 is WSHSY and CDR2 is SAAADI. CDR3 length equals 14 residues. The CDR3 sequence is CASSGQGGTDTQYF. CDR3 DNA: TGCGCCAGCAGTGGACAGGGCGGCACAGATACGCAGTATTTT.

This clonotype was found many times. The chain has TRBV29-1 and TRBJ2-3, with D possibly called TRBD1 or TRBD2 (6 bases each). Germline V gene lookup returns CDR1 SQVTM and CDR2 ANQGSEA. This CDR3 is built from 13 residues. Trimming left V 5 bases short and J 5 bases short, with 14 bases between. The CDR3 DNA sequence: TGCAGCGTTAGGGGGGCTGGGGGAGATACGCAGTATTTT. Amino acid sequence: CSVRGAGGDTQYF.

This clonotype has more than one count but fewer than ten. V gene TRBV19 combines with J gene TRBJ2-1; 8 bases are a match to TRBD2. The CDR3 length is 16 residues. Germline values: CDR1 LNHDA, CDR2 SQIVND (reference sequence). The trim removed 2 bases at V and 10 bases at J, leaving 13 bases unmatched. The CDR3 nucleotides read TGTGCCAGTAGTATACGGGGGACTAGAATCCCACGGGAGCAGTTCTTC. This gives the protein CASSIRGTRIPREQFF.

The rearrangement links TRBV12-3 or TRBV12-4 to TRBJ1-5; D is possibly TRBD1 (5 bases). Trimming left V 8 bases short and J 1 base short, with 15 bases between. The CDR3 spans 15 residues. CDR3 coding DNA: TGTGCCAGCTACCTCGGGCAGGGAAGCAATCAGCCCCAGCATTTT. It yields the protein CASYLGQGSNQPQHF.

The V gene is TRBV7-8, the J gene TRBJ1-2; 9 bases align to TRBD1. Germline V CDR1 and CDR2: SGHVS, FQNEAQ. The CDR3 sequence is 15 residues long. V trimming: 5 bases; J trimming: 0 bases; junction bases outside the gene matches: 4. The CDR3 DNA follows: TGTGCCAGCAGCAGAACAGGGGGCTCTAACTATGGCTACACCTTC. It codes for CASSRTGGSNYGYTF.

This rearrangement joins TRBV30 to TRBJ2-3; D is ambiguous. The CDR3 spans 16 residues. V gave up 1 base and J gave up 4 bases, with 18 bases separating them. Germline CDR1 and CDR2: GTSNPN and SVGIG (reference sequence). The CDR3 region has the DNA TGTGCCTGGAGTGAGGTCACCCAATTGTTGCCAGATACGCAGTATTTT. Amino acids: CAWSEVTQLLPDTQYF.